This passage covers 12 T cell receptor beta chains from one sample sequenced in a study of blood T cell repertoires in COVID-19. Libraries were prepared by immunoSEQ multiplex PCR; TCRdb keeps only in-frame clonotypes and omits some of them. The profile shows over 85,000 clones, roughly 86% of them singletons. Sample: peripheral blood. The source of these receptors is a man aged 50-59 years with active or convalescent COVID-19.

V gene TRBV24-1 combines with J gene TRBJ1-2, with D unclear. There are 12 residues in the CDR3. Germline V gene sequence: CDR1 KGHDR, CDR2 SFDVKD. The V gene lost 6 bases and the J gene lost 1 base, with 5 bases spanning the gap. CDR3 bases: TGTGCCACCAGTAGCGGTAACTATGGCTACACCTTC. Translation: CATSSGNYGYTF.

This chain links TRBV18 with TRBJ1-4, with D tentatively TRBD1 (6 bases). The CDR3 extends over 15 amino acids. The germline gives CDR1 KGHSH, CDR2 LQKENI. V lost 4 bases to trimming and J lost 3 bases, with 12 bases between them. The CDR3 DNA reads as TGTGCCAGCTCACTGCGGACAGAGCCTAATGAAAAACTGTTTTTT. Encoded protein: CASSLRTEPNEKLFF.

The V gene is TRBV13, the J gene TRBJ2-3, with 8 bases matching TRBD2. There are 17 residues in the CDR3. J gave up 2 bases and V 0 bases, and 7 bases lay outside the gene matches. Germline CDR1 PRHDT, CDR2 FYEKMQ (reference sequence). CDR3 loop: CASSLGRVAGSTDTQYF. The CDR3 nucleotides are TGTGCCAGCAGCTTAGGCAGGGTAGCGGGGTCCACAGATACGCAGTATTTT.

The J gene is TRBJ1-3, the V gene TRBV6-5; weak D call: TRBD1 (6 bases). The V end lost 8 bases, the J end lost 3 bases, and 8 bases lay between the germline ends. The CDR3 runs to 12 residues. Germline CDR1 reads MNHEY; CDR2 reads SVGAGI. CDR3 in DNA: TGTGCCAGCTACAGGGATGGAAACACCATATATTTT. Protein sequence: CASYRDGNTIYF.

This rearrangement joins TRBV7-8 to TRBJ2-5, with 8 bases lining up with TRBD1. Losses at the gene ends were 4 bases for V and 5 bases for J; bases not matched to a gene: 9. The CDR3 length is 15 residues. From germline, CDR1 is SGHVS and CDR2 FQNEAQ. The CDR3 loop is CASSWTGMGRETQYF. Here the CDR3 DNA reads TGTGCCAGCAGCTGGACAGGGATGGGGAGGGAGACCCAGTACTTC.

This clone was observed once. This chain uses TRBV7-2 with TRBJ2-3; 8 bases align to TRBD2. V dropped 1 base and J dropped 1; count of bases not matched to a gene: 4. Germline assignment: CDR1 SGHTA and CDR2 FQGNSA. This CDR3 contains 16 residues. CDR3 coding DNA: TGTGCCAGCAGCTTAGACTCAGCGGGAGGCACAGATACGCAGTATTTT. This codes for CASSLDSAGGTDTQYF.

V usage is TRBV13 and J usage is TRBJ1-5; weak D call: TRBD1 (5 bases). Trimming stripped 8 bases from V and 6 bases from J, with 11 bases between. CDR1 is PRHDT, CDR2 FYEKMQ, per germline (reference sequence). There are 12 residues in the CDR3. CDR3 nucleotide sequence: TGTGCCAGCGGAAGCGGGGCTCAGCCCCAGCATTTT. As protein: CASGSGAQPQHF. Full variable domain (outside the CDR3, taken from reference TRBV13 and TRBJ1-5): AAGVIQSPRHLIKEKRETATLKCYPIPRHDTVYWYQQGPGQDPQFLISFYEKMQSDKGSIPDRFSAQQFSDYHSELNMSSLELGDSALYFCASGSGAQPQHFGDGTRLSIL.

The chain has TRBV25-1 and TRBJ2-3; a weak D match, TRBD1 (7 bases). The CDR3 loop spans 14 amino acids. Between the trimmed V and J ends, which lost 3 bases and 7 bases, there was a span of 14 bases. Germline V gene sequence: CDR1 MGHDK, CDR2 SYGVNS. This chain's CDR3 is CASSDPGGGNTQYF. Written as DNA, the CDR3 is TGTGCCAGCAGTGATCCAGGGGGAGGAAATACGCAGTATTTT. Full variable domain (outside the CDR3, taken from reference TRBV25-1 and TRBJ2-3): EADIYQTPRYLVIGTGKKITLECSQTMGHDKMYWYQQDPGMELHLIHYSYGVNSTEKGDLSSESTVSRIRTEHFPLTLESARPSHTSQYLCASSDPGGGNTQYFGPGTRLTVL.

This clone was seen only once. The rearrangement joins TRBV27 to TRBJ1-4; weak D call: TRBD1 (5 bases). Germline-derived CDR1 and CDR2 are MNHEY and SMNVEV (reference sequence). Trimming removed 10 bases from V and 4 bases from J, with 19 bases in between. The length of the CDR3 is 15 residues. CDR3 amino acids: CATLTGGDLNEKLFF. The CDR3 DNA sequence: TGTGCCACCCTGACCGGGGGAGACCTTAATGAAAAACTGTTTTTT.

The gene calls are TRBV19 and TRBJ1-5; D is uncertain. The CDR3 runs 15 residues. Trimming took off 7 bases at V and 0 bases at J, with 13 bases between the two ends. Germline V CDR1 and CDR2: LNHDA, SQIVND (reference sequence). The CDR3 loop reads CASTTIGNSNQPQHF. Here the CDR3 DNA reads TGTGCCAGTACTACTATCGGGAATAGCAATCAGCCCCAGCATTTT.

CDR3 amino acids: CASSLGGTRSGDTQYF. DNA of the CDR3: TGTGCCAGCAGCTTGGGGGGGACTCGGAGTGGAGATACGCAGTATTTT. The chain uses TRBV5-4 and TRBJ2-3, with D perhaps matching TRBD2 (6 bases). The CDR3 contains 16 residues. Germline V lookup: CDR1 SGHNT, CDR2 YYREEE (reference sequence). Trimming shortened V by 0 bases and J by 5 bases, and 16 bases separated the two germline ends.

CDR3 sequence reads: CAIQSGTNEQFF. The CDR3 coding sequence is TGTGCCATCCAGAGCGGAACAAATGAGCAGTTCTTC. J is TRBJ2-1 and V is TRBV10-3; weak D call: TRBD2 (5 bases). The CDR3 extends over 12 amino acids. CDR1 is ENHRY, CDR2 SYGVKD, per germline. With 8 bases removed from V and 7 bases from J, the gap between germline ends came to 12 bases.